This TCR beta chain was retrieved from a study of blood T cell repertoires in COVID-19. Across the study: Italy, Spain and the United States were the sources of the convalescent and acute COVID-19 samples. PBMCs, B-cell-depleted T cells, or T cells provided the cDNA or gDNA that made up the material.

Assay: immunoSEQ multiplex PCR; the TCRdb copy retains only in-frame clones and omits some. This table has about 210,000 clones, 80% to 90% appearing once. Material for sequencing was peripheral blood. The receptor comes from a man aged 18 to 29 with active or convalescent COVID-19.

CDR3 sequence reads: CASSLLGGSSDTQYF. CDR3 coding DNA: TGTGCCAGCTCGCTGTTAGGCGGGAGCTCGGATACGCAGTATTTT. The J gene is TRBJ2-3, the V gene TRBV18; TRBD2 aligns across 7 bases. CDR1 and CDR2 from the germline V gene are KGHSH and LQKENI. J gave up 6 bases and V 6 bases, and 12 bases lay outside the gene matches. This CDR3 spans 15 amino acids.